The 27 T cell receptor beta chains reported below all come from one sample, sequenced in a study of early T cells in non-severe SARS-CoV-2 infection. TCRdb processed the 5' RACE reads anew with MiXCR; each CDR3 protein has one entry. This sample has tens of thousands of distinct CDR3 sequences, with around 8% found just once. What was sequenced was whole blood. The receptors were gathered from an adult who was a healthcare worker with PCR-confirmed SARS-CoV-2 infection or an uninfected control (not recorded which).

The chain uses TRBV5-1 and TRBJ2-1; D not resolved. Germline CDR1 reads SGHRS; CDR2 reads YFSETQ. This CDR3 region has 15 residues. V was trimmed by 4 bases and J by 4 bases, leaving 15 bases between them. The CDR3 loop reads CASSTDVGFYNEQFF. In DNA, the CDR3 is TGCGCCAGCAGCACTGACGTCGGATTTTACAATGAGCAGTTCTTC.

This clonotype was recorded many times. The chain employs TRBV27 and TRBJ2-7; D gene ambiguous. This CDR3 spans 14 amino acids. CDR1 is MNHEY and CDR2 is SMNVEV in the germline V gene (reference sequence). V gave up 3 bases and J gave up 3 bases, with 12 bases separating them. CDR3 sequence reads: CASSFGNHLYEQYF. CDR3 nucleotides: TGTGCCAGCAGTTTTGGAAATCATCTCTACGAGCAGTACTTC.

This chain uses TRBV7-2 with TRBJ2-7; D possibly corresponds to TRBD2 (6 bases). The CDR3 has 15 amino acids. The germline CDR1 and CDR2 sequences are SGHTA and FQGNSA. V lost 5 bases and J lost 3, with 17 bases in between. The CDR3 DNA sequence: TGTGCCAGCAGCATAGGACCGGGGGAGATCTACGAGCAGTACTTC. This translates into CASSIGPGEIYEQYF.

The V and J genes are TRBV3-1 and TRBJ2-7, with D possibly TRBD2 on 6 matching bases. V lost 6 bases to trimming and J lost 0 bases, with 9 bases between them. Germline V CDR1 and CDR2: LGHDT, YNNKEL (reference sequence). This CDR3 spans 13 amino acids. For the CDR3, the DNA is TGTGCCAGCAGGGACTACACCTCCTACGAGCAGTACTTC. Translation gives CASRDYTSYEQYF.

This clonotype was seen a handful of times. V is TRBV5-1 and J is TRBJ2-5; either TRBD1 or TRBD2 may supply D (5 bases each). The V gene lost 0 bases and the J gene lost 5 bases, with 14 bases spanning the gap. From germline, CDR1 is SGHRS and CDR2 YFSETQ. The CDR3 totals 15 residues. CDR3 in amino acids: CASSLAGAGSETQYF. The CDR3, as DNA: TGCGCCAGCAGCTTGGCCGGGGCAGGGAGCGAGACCCAGTACTTC.

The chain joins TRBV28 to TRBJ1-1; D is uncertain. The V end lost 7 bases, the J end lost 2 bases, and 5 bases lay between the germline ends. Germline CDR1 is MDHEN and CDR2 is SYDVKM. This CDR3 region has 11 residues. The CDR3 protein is CASNANTEAFF. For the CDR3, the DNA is TGTGCCAGCAACGCAAACACTGAAGCTTTCTTT.

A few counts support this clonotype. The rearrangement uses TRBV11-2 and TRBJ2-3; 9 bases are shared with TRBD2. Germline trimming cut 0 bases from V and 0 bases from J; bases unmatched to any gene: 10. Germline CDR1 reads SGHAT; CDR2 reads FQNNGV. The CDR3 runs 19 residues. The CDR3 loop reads CASSLEGLASSASTDTQYF. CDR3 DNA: TGTGCCAGCAGCTTAGAGGGACTAGCATCTAGTGCTAGCACAGATACGCAGTATTTT.

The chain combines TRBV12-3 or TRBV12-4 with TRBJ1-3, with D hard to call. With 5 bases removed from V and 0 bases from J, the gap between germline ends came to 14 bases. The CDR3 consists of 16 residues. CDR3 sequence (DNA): TGTGCCAGCAGTCCCCTTTTCCGGCTCTCTGGAAACACCATATATTTT. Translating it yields CASSPLFRLSGNTIYF.

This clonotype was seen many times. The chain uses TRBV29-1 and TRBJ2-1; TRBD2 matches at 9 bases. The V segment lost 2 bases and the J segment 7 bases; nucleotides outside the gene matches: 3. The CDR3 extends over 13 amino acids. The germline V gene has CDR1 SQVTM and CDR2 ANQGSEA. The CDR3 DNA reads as TGCAGCGTTGAAATTAGCGGGAGAAATGAGCAGTTCTTC. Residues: CSVEISGRNEQFF.

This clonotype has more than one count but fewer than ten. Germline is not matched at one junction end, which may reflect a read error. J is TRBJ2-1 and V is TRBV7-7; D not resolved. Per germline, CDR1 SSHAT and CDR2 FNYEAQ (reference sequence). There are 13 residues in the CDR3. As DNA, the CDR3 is TGTGCTAGCAGCTCTTCACTTTACAATGAGCAGTTCTTC. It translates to CASSSSLYNEQFF.

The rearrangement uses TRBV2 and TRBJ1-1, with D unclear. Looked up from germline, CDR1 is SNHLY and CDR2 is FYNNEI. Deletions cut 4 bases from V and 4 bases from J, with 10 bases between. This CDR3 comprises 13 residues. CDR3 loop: CASSVVRVTEAFF. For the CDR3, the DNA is TGTGCCAGCAGTGTCGTAAGGGTCACTGAAGCTTTCTTT. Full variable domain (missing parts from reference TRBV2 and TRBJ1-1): EPEVTQTPSHQVTQMGQEVILRCVPISNHLYFYWYRQILGQKVEFLVSFYNNEISEKSEIFDDQFSVERPDGSNFTLKIRSTKLEDSAMYFCASSVVRVTEAFFGQGTRLTVV.

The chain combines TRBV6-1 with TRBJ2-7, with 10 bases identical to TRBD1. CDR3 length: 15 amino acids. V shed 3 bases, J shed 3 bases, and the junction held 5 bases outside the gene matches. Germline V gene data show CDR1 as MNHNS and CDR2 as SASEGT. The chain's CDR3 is CASSDWTGGFYEQYF. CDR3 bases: TGTGCCAGCAGTGATTGGACAGGGGGGTTCTACGAGCAGTACTTC.

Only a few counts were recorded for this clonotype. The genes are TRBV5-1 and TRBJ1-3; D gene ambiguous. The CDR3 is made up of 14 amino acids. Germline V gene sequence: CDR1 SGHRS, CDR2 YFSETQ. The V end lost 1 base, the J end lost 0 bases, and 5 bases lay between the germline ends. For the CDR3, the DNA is TGCGCCAGCAGCTTGCAAGGCTCTGGAAACACCATATATTTT. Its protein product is CASSLQGSGNTIYF. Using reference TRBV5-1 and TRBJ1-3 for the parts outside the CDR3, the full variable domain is KAGVTQTPRYLIKTRGQQVTLSCSPISGHRSVSWYQQTPGQGLQFLFEYFSETQRNKGNFPGRFSGRQFSNSRSEMNVSTLELGDSALYLCASSLQGSGNTIYFGEGSWLTVV.

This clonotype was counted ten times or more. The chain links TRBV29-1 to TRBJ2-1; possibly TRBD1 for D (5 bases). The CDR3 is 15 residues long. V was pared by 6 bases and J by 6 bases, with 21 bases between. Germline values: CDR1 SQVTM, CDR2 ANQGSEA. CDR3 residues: CSVESIPGRFNEQFF. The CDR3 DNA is TGCAGCGTAGAGTCGATCCCAGGGCGATTCAATGAGCAGTTCTTC.

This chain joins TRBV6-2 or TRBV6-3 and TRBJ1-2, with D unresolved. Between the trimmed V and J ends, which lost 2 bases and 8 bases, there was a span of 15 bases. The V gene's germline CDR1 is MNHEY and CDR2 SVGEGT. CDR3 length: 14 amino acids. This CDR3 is CASSYRPQALGYTF. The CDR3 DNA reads TGTGCCAGCAGTTACCGACCCCAGGCGCTCGGCTACACCTTC.

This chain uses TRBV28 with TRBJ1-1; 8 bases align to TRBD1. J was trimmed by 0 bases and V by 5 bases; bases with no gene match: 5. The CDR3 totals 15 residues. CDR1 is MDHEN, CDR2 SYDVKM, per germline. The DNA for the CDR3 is TGTGCCAGCAGTGCAGGGGGCGGATTGAACACTGAAGCTTTCTTT. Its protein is CASSAGGGLNTEAFF.

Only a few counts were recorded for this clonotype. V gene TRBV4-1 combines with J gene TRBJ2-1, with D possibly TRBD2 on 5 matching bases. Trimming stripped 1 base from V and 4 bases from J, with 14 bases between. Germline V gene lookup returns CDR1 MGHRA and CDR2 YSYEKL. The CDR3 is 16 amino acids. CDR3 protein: CASSQVWSGSYNEQFF. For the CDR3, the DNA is TGCGCCAGCAGCCAAGTATGGAGCGGTTCTTACAATGAGCAGTTCTTC.

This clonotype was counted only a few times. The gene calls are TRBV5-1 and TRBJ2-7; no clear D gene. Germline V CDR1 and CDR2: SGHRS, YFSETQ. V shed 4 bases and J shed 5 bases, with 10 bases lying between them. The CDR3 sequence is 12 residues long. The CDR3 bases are TGCGCCAGCAGCATCGATGGGGACGAGCAGTACTTC. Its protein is CASSIDGDEQYF.

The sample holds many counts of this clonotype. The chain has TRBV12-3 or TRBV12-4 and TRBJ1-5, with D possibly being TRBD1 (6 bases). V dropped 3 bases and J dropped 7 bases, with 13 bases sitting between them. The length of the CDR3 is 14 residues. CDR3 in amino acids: CASSFLQGGQPQHF. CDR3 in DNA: TGTGCCAGCAGTTTCCTACAGGGAGGGCAGCCCCAGCATTTT.

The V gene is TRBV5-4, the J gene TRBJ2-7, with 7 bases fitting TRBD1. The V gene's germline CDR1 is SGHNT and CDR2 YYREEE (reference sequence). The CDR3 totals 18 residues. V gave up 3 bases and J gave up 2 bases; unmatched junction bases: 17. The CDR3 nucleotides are TGTGCCAGCAGCTCCGAGAGGGTCACGACAGGGTTCCCCTACGAGCAGTACTTC. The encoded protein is CASSSERVTTGFPYEQYF.

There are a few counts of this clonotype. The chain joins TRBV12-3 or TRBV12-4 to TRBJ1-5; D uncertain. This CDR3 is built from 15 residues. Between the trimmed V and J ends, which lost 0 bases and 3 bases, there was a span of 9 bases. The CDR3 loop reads CASSLAIGSNQPQHF. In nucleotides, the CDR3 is TGTGCCAGCAGTTTAGCGATCGGGTCCAATCAGCCCCAGCATTTT.

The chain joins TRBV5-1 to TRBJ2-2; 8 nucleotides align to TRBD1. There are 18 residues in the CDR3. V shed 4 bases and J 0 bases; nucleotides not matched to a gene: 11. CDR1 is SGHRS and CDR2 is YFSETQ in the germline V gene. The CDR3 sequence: CASSLRDRTFSNTGELFF. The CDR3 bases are TGCGCCAGCAGCCTCCGGGACAGGACCTTTTCGAACACCGGGGAGCTGTTTTTT.

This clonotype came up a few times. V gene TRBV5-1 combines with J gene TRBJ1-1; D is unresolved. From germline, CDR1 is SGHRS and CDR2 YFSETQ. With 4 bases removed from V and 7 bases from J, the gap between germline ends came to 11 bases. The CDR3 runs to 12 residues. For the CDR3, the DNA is TGCGCCAGCAGCAACGGACGGGATGAAGCTTTCTTT. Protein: CASSNGRDEAFF.

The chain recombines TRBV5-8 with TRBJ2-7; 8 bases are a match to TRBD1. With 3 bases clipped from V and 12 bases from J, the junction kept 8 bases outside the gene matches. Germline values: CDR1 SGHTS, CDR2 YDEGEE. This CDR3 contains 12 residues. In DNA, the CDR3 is TGTGCCAGCAGCTACCCCCCCGGGACAGGGTACTTC. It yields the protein CASSYPPGTGYF.

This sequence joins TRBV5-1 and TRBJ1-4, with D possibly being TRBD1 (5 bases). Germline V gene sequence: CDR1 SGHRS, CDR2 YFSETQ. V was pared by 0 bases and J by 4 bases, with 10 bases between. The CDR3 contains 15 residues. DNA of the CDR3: TGCGCCAGCAGCTTGGAAGGGGAAGTTAATGAAAAACTGTTTTTT. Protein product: CASSLEGEVNEKLFF.

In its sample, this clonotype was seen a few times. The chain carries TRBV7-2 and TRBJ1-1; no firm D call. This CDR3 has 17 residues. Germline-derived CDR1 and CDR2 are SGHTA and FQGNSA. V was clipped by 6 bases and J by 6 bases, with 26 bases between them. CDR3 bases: TGTGCCAGCAGACCCGACGGGATACCCCGGGAGGGTCCTGAAGCTTTCTTT. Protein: CASRPDGIPREGPEAFF.

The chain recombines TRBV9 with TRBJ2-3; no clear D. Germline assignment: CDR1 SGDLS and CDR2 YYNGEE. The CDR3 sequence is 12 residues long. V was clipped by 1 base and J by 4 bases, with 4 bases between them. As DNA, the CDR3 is TGTGCCAGCAGCGTATTCGCAGATACGCAGTATTTT. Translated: CASSVFADTQYF.